One sample yielded the 7 T cell receptor beta chains listed below, sequenced in a study of T-cell reconstitution after alpha-beta-depleted transplantation in children. Unique molecular identifiers featured in how the TCRbeta library was prepared. TCRdb re-called the PCR reads through MiXCR, storing one row per CDR3 protein. The table includes hundreds of thousands of distinct CDR3 sequences, roughly 15% detected once. Here the sequenced sample was PBMCs from the stem cell graft donor, taken from the stem cell graft. The receptor source for this set is a human donor who donated a stem cell graft to a child with acute myeloid leukemia.

This clonotype turned up a few times. The rearrangement joins TRBV9 to TRBJ2-2, with 8 positions matching TRBD1. The germline CDR1 and CDR2 sequences are SGDLS and YYNGEE. V was pared by 3 bases and J by 2 bases, with 6 bases of the junction left unmatched. The CDR3 consists of 16 residues. Here the CDR3 DNA reads TGTGCCAGCAGCGCAGGGGGGACAGGCAACACCGGGGAGCTGTTTTTT. Protein sequence: CASSAGGTGNTGELFF.

This clonotype has ten or more counts. The chain combines TRBV7-2 with TRBJ2-1; 9 bases are a match to TRBD1. The ends lost 0 bases at V and 5 bases at J; junction bases unmatched: 8. This CDR3 spans 17 amino acids. Germline CDR1 reads SGHTA; CDR2 reads FQGNSA. The CDR3 DNA is TGTGCCAGCAGCTTAGCGTCGGACAGGACAGGGGACAATGAGCAGTTCTTC. Residues: CASSLASDRTGDNEQFF.

This clonotype has at least ten counts. The chain has TRBV20-1 and TRBJ1-5; TRBD1 might be the D (5 bases). V dropped 6 bases and J dropped 3 bases, with 15 bases sitting between them. Germline V gene sequence: CDR1 DFQATT, CDR2 SNEGSKA (reference sequence). The CDR3 is 14 residues long. CDR3 DNA sequence: TGCAGTGCGGGGGACGCAAGGAACAATCAGCCCCAGCATTTT. The encoded protein is CSAGDARNNQPQHF.

J is TRBJ2-2 and V is TRBV28, with 9 bases that match TRBD1. J gave up 6 bases and V 5 bases, and 10 bases lay outside the gene matches. Germline loops: CDR1 MDHEN, CDR2 SYDVKM. This CDR3 has 16 amino acids. The CDR3 region has the DNA TGTGCCAGCAGTAAGACAGTCGGACAGGGGCCCGGGGAGCTGTTTTTT. Protein: CASSKTVGQGPGELFF.

The chain couples TRBV7-2 to TRBJ2-2; D is possibly TRBD2 (6 bases). Germline-derived CDR1 and CDR2 are SGHTA and FQGNSA. This CDR3 has 15 amino acids. V shed 0 bases and J shed 6 bases, with 11 bases lying between them. This CDR3 is CASSLAGGTAGELFF. The CDR3 DNA reads TGTGCCAGCAGCTTAGCTGGGGGGACGGCCGGGGAGCTGTTTTTT.

A note on this clonotype: A much larger clone is a single base away; this may be a read error. This chain connects TRBV20-1 to TRBJ2-7; tentatively, D is TRBD1 or TRBD2 (5 bases each). There are 14 residues in the CDR3. The germline CDR1 and CDR2 sequences are DFQATT and SNEGSKA (reference sequence). V was trimmed by 3 bases and J by 0 bases, leaving 12 bases between them. This chain's CDR3 is CSASGASLSYEQYF. CDR3 sequence (DNA): TGCAGTGCTAGCGGGGCATCCCTCTCCTACGAGCAGTACTTC.

This clonotype was counted a few times. This rearrangement joins TRBV6-1 to TRBJ1-1; no clear D gene. The CDR3 runs to 13 residues. CDR1 is MNHNS, CDR2 SASEGT, per germline. V was clipped by 5 bases and J by 7 bases, with 14 bases between them. Written as DNA, the CDR3 is TGTGCCAGCAGTCTAAACCCCGGGCTTGAAGCTTTCTTT. Protein: CASSLNPGLEAFF.